The source of this TCR beta chain is a study of blood T cell repertoires in COVID-19. Study processing details: From reference gene primer amplification, estimates of nucleated cell counts were derived. Only in-frame clones appear in the TCRdb table, and some are missing; sequencing was by immunoSEQ multiplex PCR. V and J calls and clone size are given by that table; D and trimming were obtained from the DNA. The repertoire includes 320,000 or so clones, roughly 87% of them detected once, and 1% sits in the top ten. Comments on this clone: Within the sample, other DNA sequences also encode this same CDR3.

V shed 3 bases and J 3 bases; nucleotides not matched to a gene: 1. There are 13 residues in the CDR3. CDR1 is LNHDA, CDR2 SQIVND, per germline (reference sequence). The chain combines TRBV19 with TRBJ2-7; 8 bases are shared with TRBD1. The sequence came from a woman under 40 who had recovered from COVID-19. The sample consisted of PBMCs or T cells enriched from blood (not recorded which). CDR3 bases: TGTGCCAGTAGTATCGACAGGGGCTACGAGCAGTACTTC. Protein product: CASSIDRGYEQYF.